This TCR beta chain was documented in a study of shared clonotypes between healthy human individuals. The method was immunoSEQ multiplex PCR; TCRdb's version includes in-frame clones alone and lacks a portion of them. In the table there are more than 850,000 clones, about four fifths of which are singletons. V lost 3 bases, J lost 4 bases, and 15 bases lay in between. Germline CDR1 is GTSNPN and CDR2 is SVGIG (reference sequence). The CDR3 has 15 amino acids. Every one of the donors was a Caucasian adult that lived in Nashville, Tennessee. This chain uses TRBV30 with TRBJ2-2; the D gene could be TRBD1 or TRBD2 (5 bases each). The sequenced sample consisted of memory CD4+ T cells from PBMCs. Subset in this sample: CD45RA-negative fraction. This clonotype originated in a man between 18 and 35 years old in good health. Some clones in this sample may be carry-over from other donors' samples. The CDR3 sequence: CAWSFRDRVTGELFF. CDR3 DNA sequence: TGTGCCTGGAGCTTCCGGGACCGAGTCACCGGGGAGCTGTTTTTT.